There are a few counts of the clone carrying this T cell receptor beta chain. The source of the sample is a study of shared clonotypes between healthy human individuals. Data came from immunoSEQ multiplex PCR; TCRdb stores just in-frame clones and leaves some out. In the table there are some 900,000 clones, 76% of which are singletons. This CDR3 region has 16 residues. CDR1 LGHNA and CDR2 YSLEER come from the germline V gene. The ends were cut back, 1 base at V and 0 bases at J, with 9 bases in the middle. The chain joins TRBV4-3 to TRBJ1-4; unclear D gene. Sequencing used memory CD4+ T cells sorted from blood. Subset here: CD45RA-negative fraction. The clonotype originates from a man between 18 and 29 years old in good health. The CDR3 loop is CASSQGSRTTNEKLFF. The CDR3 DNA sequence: TGCGCCAGCAGCCAAGGGTCGAGGACAACTAATGAAAAACTGTTTTTT.